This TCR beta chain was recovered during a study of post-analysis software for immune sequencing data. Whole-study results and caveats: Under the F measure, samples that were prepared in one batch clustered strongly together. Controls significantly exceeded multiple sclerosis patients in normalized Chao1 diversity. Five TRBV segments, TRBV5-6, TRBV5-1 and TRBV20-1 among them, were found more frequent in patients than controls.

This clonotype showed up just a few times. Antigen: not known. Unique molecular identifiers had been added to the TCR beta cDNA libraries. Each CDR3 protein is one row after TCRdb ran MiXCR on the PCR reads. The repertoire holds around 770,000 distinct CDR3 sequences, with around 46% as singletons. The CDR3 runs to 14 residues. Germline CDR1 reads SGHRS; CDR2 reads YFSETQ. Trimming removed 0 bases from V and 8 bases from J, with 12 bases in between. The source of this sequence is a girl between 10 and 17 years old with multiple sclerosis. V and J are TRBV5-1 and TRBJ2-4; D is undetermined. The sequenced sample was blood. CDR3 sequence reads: CASSLETSGDIQYF. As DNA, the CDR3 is TGCGCCAGCAGCTTGGAAACCTCTGGGGACATTCAGTACTTC.